This TCR beta chain was sequenced in a study of cytomegalovirus exposure and HLA in healthy donors. V lost 1 base to trimming and J lost 8 bases; unmatched junction nucleotides: 10. Germline loops: CDR1 LGHNA, CDR2 YSLEER. The CDR3 contains 15 residues. Use of 60 Vbeta and 13 Jbeta primers characterized the PCR. Method: immunoSEQ multiplex PCR; TCRdb's copy keeps in-frame clones and lacks some. The table shows around 150,000 clones, with just under 65% occurring only once. The sequence was collected from a woman in her sixties in good health and CMV-seropositive. V usage is TRBV4-3 and J usage is TRBJ1-2; 7 bases map to TRBD1. Sample: PBMCs. The CDR3 coding sequence is TGCGCCAGCAGCCAAGGGGCGGACAGGACAAGGGGCTACACCTTC. Encoded protein: CASSQGADRTRGYTF.